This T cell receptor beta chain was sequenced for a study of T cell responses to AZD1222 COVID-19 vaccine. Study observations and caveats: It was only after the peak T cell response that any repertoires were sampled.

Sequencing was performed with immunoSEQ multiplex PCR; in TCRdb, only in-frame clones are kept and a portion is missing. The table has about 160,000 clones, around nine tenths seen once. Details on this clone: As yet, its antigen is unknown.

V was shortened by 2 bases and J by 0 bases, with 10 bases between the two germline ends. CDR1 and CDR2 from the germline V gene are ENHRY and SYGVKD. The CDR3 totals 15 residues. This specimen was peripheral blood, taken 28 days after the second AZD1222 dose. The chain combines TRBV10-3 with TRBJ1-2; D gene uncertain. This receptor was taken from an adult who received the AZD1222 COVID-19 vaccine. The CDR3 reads CAISEGVVTNYGYTF. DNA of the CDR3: TGTGCCATCAGTGAGGGGGTTGTAACTAACTATGGCTACACCTTC.